What follows are 11 T cell receptor beta chains derived from one specimen sequenced in a study of vaccination and CD4 T cells after COVID-19. Their cognate antigens are unknown. The Oncomine TCR Beta short-read assay was applied to DNA of cultured CD4+ T cells. TCRdb re-derived calls from the PCR reads in MiXCR, one entry per CDR3 protein. The sample includes about 9,500 distinct CDR3 sequences, about 44% of them seen just once. Described treatment: approximately 9-day PBMC culture with coronavirus spike peptide pools or control peptides (ViraFEST assay). Gathered ahead of the COVID-19 pandemic (2011-2018) were the CD4+ T cells of the unexposed donor. The source material was CD4+ T cells from blood, cultured in vitro. These receptors originate from a human donor in good health.

The chain employs TRBV7-2 and TRBJ1-5, with TRBD1 matching over 10 bases. The ends lost 1 base at V and 7 bases at J; junction bases unmatched: 13. This CDR3 has 18 residues. The germline V gene encodes CDR1 SGHTA and CDR2 FQGNSA. The CDR3 nucleotides read TGTGCCAGCAGCTTAGGCCCCTACCGGGACAGGGGAGGACAGCCCCAGCATTTT. It translates to CASSLGPYRDRGGQPQHF.

As DNA, the CDR3 is TGTGCCAGCAGTGAGCTAGCGATACTCGGGAGCACAGATACGCAGTATTTT. It specifies CASSELAILGSTDTQYF. The rearrangement uses TRBV2 and TRBJ2-3, with D maybe TRBD2 (6 bases). The CDR3 has 17 residues. The germline V gene has CDR1 SNHLY and CDR2 FYNNEI. Trimming cost V 3 bases and J 0 bases, with 16 bases left between them.

This clonotype has a handful of counts. J is TRBJ1-2 and V is TRBV27; maybe TRBD1 (5 bases). Trimming took 8 bases from V and 4 from J, leaving 23 bases between them. The germline CDR1 and CDR2 sequences are MNHEY and SMNVEV (reference sequence). The CDR3 consists of 16 residues. This CDR3 reads CASGEQVLGIIYGYTF. For the CDR3, the DNA is TGTGCCAGCGGGGAACAGGTTCTGGGGATAATCTATGGCTACACCTTC.

The rearrangement links TRBV2 to TRBJ2-1; 7 bases fit TRBD1. The CDR3 has 14 residues. The V gene end was trimmed by 2 bases and the J gene end by 10 bases; junction bases not matched to a gene: 8. Germline CDR1 SNHLY, CDR2 FYNNEI. CDR3 nucleotide sequence: TGTGCCAGCAGTGAAAAAGAGGGGGCTGGAGAGCAGTTCTTC. Translated, it gives CASSEKEGAGEQFF.

This clonotype was counted a few times. CDR3: CASRPPGAGANVLTF. CDR3 bases: TGTGCCAGCAGACCCCCAGGGGCTGGGGCCAACGTCCTGACTTTC. V usage is TRBV6-1 and J usage is TRBJ2-6, with a tentative D call TRBD1 (6 bases). Germline-derived CDR1 and CDR2 are MNHNS and SASEGT. The CDR3 is 15 residues long. V lost 6 bases and J lost 2, with 11 bases in between.

This clonotype has more than one count but fewer than ten. The genes are TRBV5-4 and TRBJ2-5; TRBD1 matches 9 bases. Germline lookup yields CDR1 SGHNT and CDR2 YYREEE (reference sequence). The CDR3 loop spans 13 amino acids. After removal of 5 bases from V and 6 bases from J, the junction contained 5 bases not matched to a gene. CDR3 sequence (DNA): TGTGCCAGCAGACTAGGACAGGGGAAGACCCAGTACTTC. Translated: CASRLGQGKTQYF.

In its sample, this clonotype was seen once. The J gene is TRBJ2-1, the V gene TRBV28; 7 nucleotides agree with TRBD1. The CDR3 has 15 residues. V was clipped by 4 bases and J by 3 bases; unmatched bases: 6. The germline gives CDR1 MDHEN, CDR2 SYDVKM. CDR3 sequence: CASSSPNRGYNEQFF. In DNA, the CDR3 is TGTGCCAGCAGTTCCCCTAACAGGGGCTACAATGAGCAGTTCTTC.

The rearrangement joins TRBV7-8 to TRBJ2-7, with 8 bases lining up with TRBD1. Per the germline V gene, CDR1 is SGHVS and CDR2 is FQNEAQ. Germline trimming cut 4 bases from V and 5 bases from J; bases unmatched to any gene: 10. The CDR3 consists of 15 residues. CDR3 DNA sequence: TGTGCCAGCAGCTACCTCCGGACAGGGAGAGACGAGCAGTACTTC. It is translated as CASSYLRTGRDEQYF.

The chain employs TRBV6-5 and TRBJ2-3; 9 bases are shared with TRBD2. In germline, CDR1 is MNHEY, CDR2 SVGAGI. The trim removed 2 bases at V and 8 bases at J, leaving 8 bases unmatched. This CDR3 contains 15 residues. CDR3: CASSYEAGGLVTQYF. The CDR3 bases are TGTGCCAGCAGTTACGAGGCGGGGGGGTTGGTTACGCAGTATTTT.

The chain is built from TRBV6-5 and TRBJ2-7, with a possible D match to TRBD2 (6 bases). Germline loops: CDR1 MNHEY, CDR2 SVGAGI. Trimming cost V 2 bases and J 5 bases, with 16 bases left between them. This CDR3 comprises 15 residues. As DNA, the CDR3 is TGTGCCAGCAGTTACAGGAGGGGATTGGTCGACGAGCAGTACTTC. This encodes CASSYRRGLVDEQYF.

In its sample, this clonotype was seen a few times. The chain carries TRBV7-2 and TRBJ2-2; D is perhaps TRBD2 (5 bases). CDR3 length: 15 amino acids. CDR1 and CDR2 from the germline V gene are SGHTA and FQGNSA. The V end lost 1 base, the J end lost 3 bases, and 9 bases lay between the germline ends. CDR3: CASSLGAVDTGELFF. The DNA for the CDR3 is TGTGCCAGCAGCTTAGGAGCGGTAGACACCGGGGAGCTGTTTTTT.